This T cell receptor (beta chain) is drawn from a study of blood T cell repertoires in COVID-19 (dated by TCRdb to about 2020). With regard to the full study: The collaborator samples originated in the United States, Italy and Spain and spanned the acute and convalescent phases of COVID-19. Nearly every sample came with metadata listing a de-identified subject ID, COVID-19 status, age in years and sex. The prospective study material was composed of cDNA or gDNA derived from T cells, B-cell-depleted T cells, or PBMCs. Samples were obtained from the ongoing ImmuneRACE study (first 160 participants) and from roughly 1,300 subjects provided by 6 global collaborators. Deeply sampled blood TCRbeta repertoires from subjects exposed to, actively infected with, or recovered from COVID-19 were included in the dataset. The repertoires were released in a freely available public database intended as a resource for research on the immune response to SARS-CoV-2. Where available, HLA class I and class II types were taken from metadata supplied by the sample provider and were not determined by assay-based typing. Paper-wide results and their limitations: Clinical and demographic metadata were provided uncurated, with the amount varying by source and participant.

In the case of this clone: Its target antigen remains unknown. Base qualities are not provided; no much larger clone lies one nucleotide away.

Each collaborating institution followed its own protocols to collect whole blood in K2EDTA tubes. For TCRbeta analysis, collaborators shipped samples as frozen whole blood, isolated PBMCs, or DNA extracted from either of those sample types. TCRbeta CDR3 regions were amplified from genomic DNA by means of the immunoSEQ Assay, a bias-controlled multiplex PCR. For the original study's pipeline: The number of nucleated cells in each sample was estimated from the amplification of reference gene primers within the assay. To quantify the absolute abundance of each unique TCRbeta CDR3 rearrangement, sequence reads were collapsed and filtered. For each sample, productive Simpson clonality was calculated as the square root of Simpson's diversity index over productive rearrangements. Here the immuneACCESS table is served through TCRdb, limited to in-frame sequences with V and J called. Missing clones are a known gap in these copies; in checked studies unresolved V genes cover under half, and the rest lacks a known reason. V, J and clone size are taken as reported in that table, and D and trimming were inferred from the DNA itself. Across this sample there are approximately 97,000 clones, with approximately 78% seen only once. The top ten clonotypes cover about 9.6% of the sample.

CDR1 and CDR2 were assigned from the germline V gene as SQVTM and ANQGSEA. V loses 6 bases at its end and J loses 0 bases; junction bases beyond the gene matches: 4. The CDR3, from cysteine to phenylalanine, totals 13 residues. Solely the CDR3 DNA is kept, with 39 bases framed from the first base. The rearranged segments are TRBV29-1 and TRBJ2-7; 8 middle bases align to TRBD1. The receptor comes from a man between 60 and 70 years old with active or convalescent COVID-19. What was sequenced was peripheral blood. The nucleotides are TGCAGCGTCTGGACAGGGAGCTCCTACGAGCAGTACTTC. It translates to CSVWTGSSYEQYF.